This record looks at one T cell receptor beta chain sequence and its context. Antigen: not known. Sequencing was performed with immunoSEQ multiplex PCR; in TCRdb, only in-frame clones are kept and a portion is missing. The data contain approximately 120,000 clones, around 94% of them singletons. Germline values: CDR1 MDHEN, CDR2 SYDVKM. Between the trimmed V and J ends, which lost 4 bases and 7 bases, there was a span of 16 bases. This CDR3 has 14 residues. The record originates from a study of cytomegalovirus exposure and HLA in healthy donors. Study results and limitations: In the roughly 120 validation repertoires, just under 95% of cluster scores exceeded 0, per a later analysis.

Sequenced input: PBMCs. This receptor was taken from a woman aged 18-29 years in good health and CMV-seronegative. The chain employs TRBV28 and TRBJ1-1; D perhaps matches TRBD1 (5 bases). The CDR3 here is CASSSTTASFEAFF. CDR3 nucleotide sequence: TGTGCCAGCAGTTCTACGACAGCCTCCTTTGAAGCTTTCTTT.